This passage covers 18 T cell receptor beta chains from one sample sequenced in a study of blood T cell repertoires in COVID-19. Generated by immunoSEQ multiplex PCR, the TCRdb table keeps only in-frame clones and is missing some. Here the sample spans about 250,000 clones, over 70% being singletons. The specimen was peripheral blood. These receptors were collected from a woman of 80 years or more with acute or convalescent COVID-19.

This chain links TRBV5-1 with TRBJ2-1; D is undetermined. Trimming removed 4 bases from V and 4 bases from J, with 12 bases in between. The V gene's germline CDR1 is SGHRS and CDR2 YFSETQ. There are 14 residues in the CDR3. The CDR3 DNA reads TGCGCCAGCAGCCCCGGAACAGCATACAATGAGCAGTTCTTC. It is translated as CASSPGTAYNEQFF.

The V call is TRBV18, the J call TRBJ2-5, with 11 bases aligning to TRBD1. The germline V gene has CDR1 KGHSH and CDR2 LQKENI. V was clipped by 6 bases and J by 4 bases; unmatched bases: 7. This CDR3 region has 15 residues. The CDR3 nucleotides are TGTGCCAGCTCTAGGACAGGGGGCGAAGTAGAGACCCAGTACTTC. This translates into CASSRTGGEVETQYF. Looking up the rest from reference TRBV18 and TRBJ2-5 gives the full variable domain: NAGVMQNPRHLVRRRGQEARLRCSPMKGHSHVYWYRQLPEEGLKFMVYLQKENIIDESGMPKERFSAEFPKEGPSILRIQQVVRGDSAAYFCASSRTGGEVETQYFGPGTRLLVL.

The gene calls are TRBV25-1 and TRBJ2-7; 11 bases agree with TRBD2. Germline V lookup: CDR1 MGHDK, CDR2 SYGVNS. Trimming took 2 bases from V and 3 from J; bases not matched to a gene: 9. CDR3 size: 17 residues. CDR3 region: CASSEPLRLAGYYEQYF. In nucleotides, the CDR3 is TGTGCCAGCAGTGAACCCCTCCGACTAGCGGGATACTACGAGCAGTACTTC.

This sequence joins TRBV10-1 and TRBJ2-1; 7 positions match TRBD1. This CDR3 has 14 amino acids. V lost 9 bases to trimming and J lost 4 bases; unmatched junction nucleotides: 9. Germline lookup yields CDR1 WNHNN and CDR2 SYGVQD (reference sequence). CDR3 nucleotide sequence: TGCGCCAGGTCAGCCGGGACAGAATACAATGAGCAGTTCTTC. Translating it yields CARSAGTEYNEQFF.

The V and J genes are TRBV19 and TRBJ1-5, with D perhaps TRBD1 (6 bases). In germline, CDR1 is LNHDA, CDR2 SQIVND (reference sequence). V shed 10 bases and J shed 1 base, with 17 bases lying between them. This CDR3 contains 15 residues. In DNA form, the CDR3 reads TGTGCCATTAGCCGGGGGGGCTGGAGCAATCAGCCCCAGCATTTT. It specifies CAISRGGWSNQPQHF.

This clone was seen once. The J gene is TRBJ1-1, the V gene TRBV13; maybe TRBD1 (5 bases). Trimming took off 6 bases at V and 1 base at J, with 12 bases between the two ends. The CDR3 covers 14 residues. Germline loops: CDR1 PRHDT, CDR2 FYEKMQ (reference sequence). The CDR3 nucleotides are TGTGCCAGCAGTATAGACAGCCGGAACACTGAAGCTTTCTTT. This codes for CASSIDSRNTEAFF.

V usage is TRBV5-5 and J usage is TRBJ2-2; no firm D call. The germline V and J ends were trimmed by 1 base and 4 bases, with 14 bases remaining between them. The CDR3 sequence is 16 residues long. The germline V gene encodes CDR1 SGHKS and CDR2 YYEKEE (reference sequence). The CDR3 here is CASSLYGGSRTGELFF. The CDR3 DNA follows: TGTGCCAGCAGCTTGTATGGTGGTTCGCGCACCGGGGAGCTGTTTTTT.

This chain links TRBV4-1 with TRBJ2-5; 7 bases map to TRBD2. There are 13 residues in the CDR3. Losses at the gene ends were 4 bases for V and 5 bases for J; bases not matched to a gene: 4. Germline CDR1 reads MGHRA; CDR2 reads YSYEKL. The CDR3 here is CASSRLAGETQYF. CDR3 bases: TGCGCCAGCAGCCGACTAGCAGGGGAGACCCAGTACTTC.

This chain links TRBV11-2 with TRBJ1-6; TRBD1 aligns across 8 bases. Germline V gives CDR1 SGHAT, CDR2 FQNNGV. This CDR3 region has 17 residues. V shed 1 base, J shed 4 bases, and the junction held 6 bases outside the gene matches. CDR3 in DNA: TGTGCCAGCAGCTTAGCGTCAGGGGGCGGTTATAATTCACCCCTCCACTTT. This sequence encodes CASSLASGGGYNSPLHF.

This sequence joins TRBV5-4 and TRBJ1-2; TRBD1 agrees at 8 bases. This CDR3 has 15 residues. The V segment lost 4 bases and the J segment 3 bases; nucleotides outside the gene matches: 8. Germline V gene data show CDR1 as SGHNT and CDR2 as YYREEE (reference sequence). DNA of the CDR3: TGTGCCAGCAGCACCTCGACAGGGGCTCACTATGGCTACACCTTC. Its translation is CASSTSTGAHYGYTF. Complete variable domain (other parts from reference TRBV5-4 and TRBJ1-2): ETGVTQSPTHLIKTRGQQVTLRCSSQSGHNTVSWYQQALGQGPQFIFQYYREEENGRGNFPPRFSGLQFPNYSSELNVNALELDDSALYLCASSTSTGAHYGYTFGSGTRLTVV.

V gene TRBV7-9 combines with J gene TRBJ2-2; 8 bases fit TRBD1. Per germline, CDR1 SEHNR and CDR2 FQNEAQ (reference sequence). There are 15 residues in the CDR3. J gave up 4 bases and V 5 bases, and 6 bases lay outside the gene matches. The CDR3 bases are TGTGCCAGCAGCCAGGACAGGGTTGGCACCGGGGAGCTGTTTTTT. Its protein product is CASSQDRVGTGELFF.

V and J are TRBV5-1 and TRBJ2-7, with TRBD2 matching over 10 bases. V was clipped by 4 bases and J by 4 bases; unmatched bases: 8. This CDR3 has 15 amino acids. Per the germline V gene, CDR1 is SGHRS and CDR2 is YFSETQ. As DNA, the CDR3 is TGCGCCAGCAGCCCCCGGACTAGCGGCCCGTACGAGCAGTACTTC. Translating gives CASSPRTSGPYEQYF.

The chain carries TRBV6-5 and TRBJ2-7; 9 bases fit TRBD1. CDR3 length equals 14 residues. After removal of 7 bases from V and 2 bases from J, the junction contained 6 bases not matched to a gene. Germline CDR1 MNHEY, CDR2 SVGAGI. CDR3 sequence (DNA): TGTGCCAGCATTCAGGACAGGGGCGCCTACGAGCAGTACTTC. Its protein is CASIQDRGAYEQYF.

V and J are TRBV13 and TRBJ1-2, with a tentative D call TRBD1 (6 bases). This CDR3 has 14 residues. Germline CDR1 is PRHDT and CDR2 is FYEKMQ (reference sequence). Trimming stripped 3 bases from V and 2 bases from J, with 10 bases between. In DNA, the CDR3 is TGTGCCAGCAGCTTTGCGGGGGGCAACTATGGCTACACCTTC. Amino acid sequence: CASSFAGGNYGYTF.

The rearrangement links TRBV7-8 to TRBJ1-3; D not resolved. CDR3 length: 15 residues. Trimming removed 1 base at V and 0 bases at J, with 7 bases between. Germline V lookup: CDR1 SGHVS, CDR2 FQNEAQ. CDR3 sequence reads: CASSLGSSSGNTIYF. DNA of the CDR3: TGTGCCAGCAGCTTAGGGAGTAGCTCTGGAAACACCATATATTTT. The entire variable domain, with the rest obtained from reference TRBV7-8 and TRBJ1-3, is as follows: GAGVSQSPRYKVAKRGQDVALRCDPISGHVSLFWYQQALGQGPEFLTYFQNEAQLDKSGLPSDRFFAERPEGSVSTLKIQRTQQEDSAVYLCASSLGSSSGNTIYFGEGSWLTVV.

This clone was detected only once. This chain connects TRBV7-8 to TRBJ2-1, with a tentative D call TRBD2 (6 bases). Trimming took 3 bases from V and 3 from J, leaving 12 bases between them. Per germline, CDR1 SGHVS and CDR2 FQNEAQ. CDR3 length: 15 amino acids. CDR3 nucleotides: TGTGCCAGCAGCTTCGGGCGGGGCTACTACAATGAGCAGTTCTTC. It is translated as CASSFGRGYYNEQFF.

This clone was counted a single time. This rearrangement joins TRBV19 to TRBJ1-6; D possibly corresponds to TRBD1 (6 bases). In germline, CDR1 is LNHDA, CDR2 SQIVND (reference sequence). The germline V and J ends were trimmed by 6 bases and 9 bases, with 15 bases remaining between them. The CDR3 sequence is 14 residues long. CDR3 sequence reads: CASRAPGGSSPLHF. DNA for the CDR3: TGTGCCAGTAGGGCGCCGGGGGGCAGTTCACCCCTCCACTTT.

The V call is TRBV6-5, the J call TRBJ1-4; 7 bases fit TRBD1. This CDR3 is built from 14 residues. The V gene end was trimmed by 6 bases and the J gene end by 4 bases; junction bases not matched to a gene: 5. Germline CDR1 MNHEY, CDR2 SVGAGI. CDR3 protein: CASRPQGGNEKLFF. CDR3 nucleotide sequence: TGTGCCAGCAGACCCCAGGGGGGTAATGAAAAACTGTTTTTT.